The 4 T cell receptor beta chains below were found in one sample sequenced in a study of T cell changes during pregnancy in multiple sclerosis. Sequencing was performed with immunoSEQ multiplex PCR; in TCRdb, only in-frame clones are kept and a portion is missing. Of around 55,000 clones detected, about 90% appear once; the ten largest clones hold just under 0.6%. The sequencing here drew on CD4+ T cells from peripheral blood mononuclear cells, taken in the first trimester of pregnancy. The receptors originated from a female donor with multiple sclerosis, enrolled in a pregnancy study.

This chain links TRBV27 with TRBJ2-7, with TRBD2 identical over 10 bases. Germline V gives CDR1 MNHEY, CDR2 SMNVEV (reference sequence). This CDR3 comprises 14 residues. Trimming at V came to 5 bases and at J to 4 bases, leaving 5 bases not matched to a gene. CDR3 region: CASSQTSGKYEQYF. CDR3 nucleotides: TGTGCCAGCAGTCAAACTAGCGGGAAATACGAGCAGTACTTC.

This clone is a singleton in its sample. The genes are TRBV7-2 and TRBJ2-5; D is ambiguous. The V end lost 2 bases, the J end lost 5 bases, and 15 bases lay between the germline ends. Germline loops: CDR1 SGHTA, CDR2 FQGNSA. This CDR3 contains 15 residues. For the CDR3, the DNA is TGTGCCAGCAGCTTATCCCCCTACCCGTCCGAGACCCAGTACTTC. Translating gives CASSLSPYPSETQYF.

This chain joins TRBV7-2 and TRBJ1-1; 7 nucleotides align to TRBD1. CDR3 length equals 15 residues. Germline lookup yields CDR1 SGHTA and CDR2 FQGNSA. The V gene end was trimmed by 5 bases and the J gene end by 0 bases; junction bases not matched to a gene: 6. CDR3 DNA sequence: TGTGCCAGCAGCGTCTACAGGGGTTTGAACACTGAAGCTTTCTTT. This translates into CASSVYRGLNTEAFF.

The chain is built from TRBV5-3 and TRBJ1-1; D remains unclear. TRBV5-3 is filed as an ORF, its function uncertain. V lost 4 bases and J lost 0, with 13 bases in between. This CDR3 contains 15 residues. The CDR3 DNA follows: TGTGCCAGAAGCACTCACGTACCCATGAACACTGAAGCTTTCTTT. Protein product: CARSTHVPMNTEAFF.